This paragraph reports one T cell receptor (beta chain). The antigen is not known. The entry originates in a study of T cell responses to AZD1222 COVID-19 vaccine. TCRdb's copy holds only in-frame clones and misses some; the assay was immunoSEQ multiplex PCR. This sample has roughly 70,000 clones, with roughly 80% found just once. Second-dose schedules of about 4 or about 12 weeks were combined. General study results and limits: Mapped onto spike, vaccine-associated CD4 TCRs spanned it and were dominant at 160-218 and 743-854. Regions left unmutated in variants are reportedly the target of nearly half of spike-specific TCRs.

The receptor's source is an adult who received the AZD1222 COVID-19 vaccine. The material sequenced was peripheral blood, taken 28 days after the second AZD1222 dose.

The CDR3: CSVELGGGNEQFF. The CDR3 DNA is TGCAGCGTTGAGCTCGGGGGAGGCAATGAGCAGTTCTTC. The V and J genes are TRBV29-1 and TRBJ2-1; TRBD2 is a possible D gene (6 bases). The germline V gene has CDR1 SQVTM and CDR2 ANQGSEA. This CDR3 has 13 residues. The germline V and J ends were trimmed by 3 bases and 6 bases, with 12 bases remaining between them.